This TCR beta chain came from a study of cytomegalovirus exposure and HLA in healthy donors. Study outcomes and limitations: Exclusion as indistinguishable affected some V segments, including TRBV6-2 and TRBV6-3.

As concerns this clone: The antigen remains unidentified.

Germline assignment: CDR1 SGHRS and CDR2 YFSETQ. V lost 2 bases, J lost 7 bases, and 19 bases lay in between. This CDR3 spans 15 amino acids. A multiplex PCR was run with 60 Vbeta primers and 13 Jbeta primers. The table came from immunoSEQ multiplex PCR; TCRdb's copy has only in-frame clones and leaves some out. The table lists around 150,000 clones, 75% of them singletons. Sequencing input: PBMCs. The rearrangement links TRBV5-1 to TRBJ2-7; maybe TRBD1 (5 bases). The TCR sequence derives from a man in his late teens or twenties in good health and CMV-seropositive. CDR3 protein: CASSFGTRDPGEQYF. CDR3 nucleotide sequence: TGCGCCAGCAGCTTCGGTACCAGGGATCCCGGAGAGCAGTACTTC.